The sequence of this TCR beta chain was determined in a study of cytomegalovirus exposure and HLA in healthy donors. Sequenced by immunoSEQ multiplex PCR; TCRdb stores in-frame clones only, minus some. The table lists around 60,000 clones, about 95% of them singletons. Study results and limitations: TCR sequences were mostly rare, though some public TCRs occurred in many donors. The authors enumerated over 150 TCR beta chains as linked to cytomegalovirus. The classifier reportedly diagnosed cytomegalovirus status with high sensitivity and specificity.

Remarks on this clone: What it recognizes is unknown.

The CDR3 has 14 amino acids. V lost 2 bases and J lost 8, with 12 bases in between. The germline V gene encodes CDR1 SGHVS and CDR2 FQNEAQ. The rearrangement uses TRBV7-8 and TRBJ1-4; D gene uncertain. The receptor's source is a young woman in good health and CMV-seronegative. Specimen: PBMCs. The CDR3 DNA reads as TGTGCCAGCAGCTTACGGGTGAATGGGGAAAAACTGTTTTTT. Its protein product is CASSLRVNGEKLFF.